The 7 T cell receptor beta chains below come from one sample, sequenced in a study of metastatic and nonmetastatic thyroid tumors. No treatment of any kind had been given to any patient before thyroid surgery. TCRdb ran MiXCR on the PCR reads. Of tens of thousands of clones detected, approximately 10% appear once; the ten largest clones hold under 30%. The sequenced sample consisted of blood. These receptors were taken from a female donor with papillary thyroid cancer or a benign thyroid nodule (not recorded which). Some clones in this sample may be carry-over from other donors' samples.

This clone was counted many times. The chain joins TRBV7-2 to TRBJ1-6; a possible D gene is TRBD1 (6 bases). Trimming took off 5 bases at V and 7 bases at J, with 12 bases between the two ends. Per germline, CDR1 SGHTA and CDR2 FQGNSA. The CDR3 length is 14 residues. The CDR3 region is CASSRDNSNSPLHF. The CDR3 DNA is TGTGCCAGCAGCCGGGACAATTCGAATTCACCCCTCCACTTT.

Ten or more counts support this clone. V gene TRBV5-1 combines with J gene TRBJ2-1; D tentatively fits TRBD1 or TRBD2 (6 bases each). Germline V CDR1 and CDR2: SGHRS, YFSETQ. The CDR3 contains 14 residues. V dropped 1 base and J dropped 9 bases, with 14 bases sitting between them. DNA for the CDR3: TGCGCCAGCAGCTTGTGGGGGCGGGAACTTGAGCAGTTCTTC. It codes for CASSLWGRELEQFF.

This clone has at least ten counts. V and J are TRBV5-8 and TRBJ1-2; D possibly corresponds to TRBD1 (6 bases). V lost 4 bases and J lost 4, with 17 bases in between. The CDR3 runs 15 residues. Per the germline V gene, CDR1 is SGHTS and CDR2 is YDEGEE. The CDR3 coding sequence is TGTGCCAGCAGCAGGACAGACAGTTCCAGCTATGGCTACACCTTC. It yields the protein CASSRTDSSSYGYTF.

Ten or more counts support this clone. The rearrangement links TRBV28 to TRBJ2-7; D remains unclear. Trimming removed 3 bases at V and 2 bases at J, with 14 bases between. The CDR3 consists of 15 residues. From germline, CDR1 is MDHEN and CDR2 SYDVKM. CDR3 protein: CASSFHFEIPYEQYF. CDR3 nucleotide sequence: TGTGCCAGCAGTTTTCATTTTGAGATACCCTACGAGCAGTACTTC. Full variable domain (rest looked up from reference TRBV28 and TRBJ2-7): DVKVTQSSRYLVKRTGEKVFLECVQDMDHENMFWYRQDPGLGLRLIYFSYDVKMKEKGDIPEGYSVSREKKERFSLILESASTNQTSMYLCASSFHFEIPYEQYFGPGTRLTVT.

This clone was counted at least ten times. The chain employs TRBV20-1 and TRBJ2-1, with 11 bases lining up with TRBD2. Losses at the gene ends were 6 bases for V and 5 bases for J; bases not matched to a gene: 9. Germline values: CDR1 DFQATT, CDR2 SNEGSKA (reference sequence). This CDR3 has 15 residues. The CDR3 coding sequence is TGCAGTGCCACTATTGGGACTAGCGGTCACAATGAGCAGTTCTTC. Protein: CSATIGTSGHNEQFF.

The table lists this clone with many counts. The chain has TRBV7-9 and TRBJ2-7; perhaps TRBD1 as D (6 bases). The V and J ends lost 5 bases and 0 bases respectively, with 17 bases between them. The CDR3 spans 16 residues. From germline, CDR1 is SEHNR and CDR2 FQNEAQ (reference sequence). CDR3 residues: CASSKSTGHSSYEQYF. In DNA form, the CDR3 reads TGTGCCAGCAGCAAGTCCACGGGACATAGCTCCTACGAGCAGTACTTC.

This clone was seen many times. The rearrangement uses TRBV7-3 and TRBJ1-1, with a weak D call TRBD1 (6 bases). Per germline, CDR1 SGHTA and CDR2 FQGTGA. Trimming left V 1 base short and J 7 bases short, with 10 bases between. CDR3 length: 13 residues. CDR3 bases: TGTGCCAGCAGCTTAAAACAGGGCGGTGAAGCTTTCTTT. Its translation: CASSLKQGGEAFF.